This T cell receptor (beta chain) was sequenced during a study of CD8 T cells in ankylosing spondylitis (dated by TCRdb to between 2016 and 2019). Concerning the study at large: The study set out to find disease-linked TCR variants by profiling T cell receptor beta repertoires in ankylosing spondylitis patients and healthy donors. In total, the full study cohort was made up of over a hundred healthy donors and 25 ankylosing spondylitis patients. Samples of peripheral blood were taken, and for ankylosing spondylitis patients, synovial fluid was collected as well.

Overall study results and their limits: Significant enrichment of the disease-linked clones was reported in matched synovial fluid samples from ankylosing spondylitis patients. Some TCR beta motif variants had previously been reported in synovial fluid and blood of reactive arthritis patients, which suggested common disease-initiation mechanisms. The disease-linked clones had a CD8+ phenotype and were found at relatively low frequencies in peripheral blood. Blood from ankylosing spondylitis patients appeared to be characterized by a TCR beta motif made up of under 10 highly homologous amino acid variants.

CDR1 and CDR2, looked up from the germline V gene, are SGHRS and YFSETQ. V loses 4 bases of germline sequence and J loses 1 base, and the interval between the two ends is 16 bases. Reading from cysteine to phenylalanine, the CDR3 counts 16 amino acids. Only CDR3 DNA remains: 48 bases, in frame from the first base. This clonotype was found a few times. What antigen it recognizes has not been identified. No much larger clone is present one base from it, and per-base qualities are unavailable. Sequenced on an Illumina HiSeq 2500. TCR beta libraries were prepared by quantitative 5'-RACE with molecular barcodes. Turning to the authors' computational methods: Disease-linked TCR variants were identified with a new computational method built on a probabilistic model of VDJ rearrangement. Using fastp trimming at Q25 and MiXCR clonotype assembly, TCRdb reanalyzed the public sequencing data and kept in-frame beta chains. Each entry merges the rows of one CDR3 protein and shows their most common DNA and genes. In this record, the V and J calls reflect TCRdb's handling and not the investigators' own analysis. This sample is represented by around 490,000 distinct CDR3 sequences; approximately 5.3% of them were singletons. Jointly, the top ten make up under 4.5% of the sample.

Recombination joined TRBV5-1 with TRBJ2-3, with no confidently assigned D gene. The specimen sequenced was blood, either unsorted or a sorted T cell fraction (not recorded which). The clonotype comes from a male donor with ankylosing spondylitis. Here is the DNA: TGCGCCAGCAGCCACCGGCGTATCGACCGCACAGATACGCAGTATTTT. Its product reads: CASSHRRIDRTDTQYF.